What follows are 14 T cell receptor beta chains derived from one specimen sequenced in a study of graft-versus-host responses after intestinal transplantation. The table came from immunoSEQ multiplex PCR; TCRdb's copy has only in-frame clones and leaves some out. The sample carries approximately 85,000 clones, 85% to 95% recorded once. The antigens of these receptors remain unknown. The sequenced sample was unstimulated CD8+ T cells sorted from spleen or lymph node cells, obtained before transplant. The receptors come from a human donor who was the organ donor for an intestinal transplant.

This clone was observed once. CDR3 amino acids: CASNHFLPTGGTEAFF. The CDR3 region has the DNA TGTGCCAGCAACCATTTTCTCCCGACAGGGGGCACTGAAGCTTTCTTT. The chain recombines TRBV5-6 with TRBJ1-1; 9 bases line up with TRBD1. This CDR3 region has 16 residues. V was clipped by 6 bases and J by 4 bases; unmatched bases: 13. Per the germline V gene, CDR1 is SGHDT and CDR2 is YYEEEE. Combining the CDR3 with reference TRBV5-6 and TRBJ1-1 gives the whole variable domain DAGVTQSPTHLIKTRGQQVTLRCSPKSGHDTVSWYQQALGQGPQFIFQYYEEEERQRGNFPDRFSGHQFPNYSSELNVNALLLGDSALYLCASNHFLPTGGTEAFFGQGTRLTVV.

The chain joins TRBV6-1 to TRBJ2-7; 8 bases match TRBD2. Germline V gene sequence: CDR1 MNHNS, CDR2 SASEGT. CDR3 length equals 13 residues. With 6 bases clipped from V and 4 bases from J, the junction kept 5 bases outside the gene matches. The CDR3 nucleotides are TGTGCCAGCAGCCCGGGACTAGGGTACGAGCAGTACTTC. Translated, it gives CASSPGLGYEQYF.

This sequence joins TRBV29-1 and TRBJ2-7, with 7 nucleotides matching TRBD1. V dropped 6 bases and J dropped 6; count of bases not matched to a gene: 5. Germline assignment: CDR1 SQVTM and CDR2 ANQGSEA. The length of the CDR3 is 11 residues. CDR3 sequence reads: CSVQTGVEQYF. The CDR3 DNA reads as TGCAGCGTGCAAACAGGGGTCGAGCAGTACTTC.

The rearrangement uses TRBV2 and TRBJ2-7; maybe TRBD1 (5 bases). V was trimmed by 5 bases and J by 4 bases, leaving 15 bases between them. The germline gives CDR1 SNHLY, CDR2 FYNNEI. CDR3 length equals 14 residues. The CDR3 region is CASSSTVIVYEQYF. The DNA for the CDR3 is TGTGCCAGCAGTTCGACAGTAATAGTGTACGAGCAGTACTTC.

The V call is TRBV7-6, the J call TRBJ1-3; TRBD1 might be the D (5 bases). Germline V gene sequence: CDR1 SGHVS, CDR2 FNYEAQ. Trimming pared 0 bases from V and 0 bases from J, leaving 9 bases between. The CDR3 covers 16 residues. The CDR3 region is CASSLAGLSSGNTIYF. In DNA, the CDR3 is TGTGCCAGCAGCTTAGCGGGACTCAGCTCTGGAAACACCATATATTTT.

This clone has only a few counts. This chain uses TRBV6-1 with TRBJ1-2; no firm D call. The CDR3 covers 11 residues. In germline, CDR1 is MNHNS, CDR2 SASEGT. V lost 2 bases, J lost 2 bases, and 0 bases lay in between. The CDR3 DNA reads TGTGCCAGCAGTGAAAACTATGGCTACACCTTC. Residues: CASSENYGYTF.

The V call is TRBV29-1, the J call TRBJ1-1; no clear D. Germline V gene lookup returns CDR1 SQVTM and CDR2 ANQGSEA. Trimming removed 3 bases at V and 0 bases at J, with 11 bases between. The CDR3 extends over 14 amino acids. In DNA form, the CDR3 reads TGCAGCGTTGATTTTGGGCAGATGAACACTGAAGCTTTCTTT. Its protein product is CSVDFGQMNTEAFF.

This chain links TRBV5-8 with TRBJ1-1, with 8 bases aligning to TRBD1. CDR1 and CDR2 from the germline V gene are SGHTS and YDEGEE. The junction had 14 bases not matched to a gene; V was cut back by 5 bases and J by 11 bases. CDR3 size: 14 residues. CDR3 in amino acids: CASRLRGTGRQAFF. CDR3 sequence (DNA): TGTGCCAGCAGACTGAGAGGGACAGGCCGGCAGGCTTTCTTT.

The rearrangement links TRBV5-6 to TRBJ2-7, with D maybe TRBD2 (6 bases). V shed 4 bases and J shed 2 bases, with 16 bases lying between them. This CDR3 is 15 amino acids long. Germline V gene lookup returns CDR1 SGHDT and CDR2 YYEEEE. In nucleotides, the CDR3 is TGTGCCAGCAGCGCGGGCGGCTGGGGGGCCTACGAGCAGTACTTC. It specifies CASSAGGWGAYEQYF.

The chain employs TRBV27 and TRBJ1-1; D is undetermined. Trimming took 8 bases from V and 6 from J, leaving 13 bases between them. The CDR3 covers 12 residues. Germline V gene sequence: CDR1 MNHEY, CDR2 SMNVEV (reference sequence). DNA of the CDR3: TGTGCCAGCGGCCGCAGCCCATCTGAAGCTTTCTTT. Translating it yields CASGRSPSEAFF.

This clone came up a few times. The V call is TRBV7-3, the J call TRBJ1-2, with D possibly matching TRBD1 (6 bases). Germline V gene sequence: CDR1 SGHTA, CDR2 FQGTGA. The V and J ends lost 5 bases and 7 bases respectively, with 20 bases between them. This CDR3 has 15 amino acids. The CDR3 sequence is CASSPKIQGRSGYTF. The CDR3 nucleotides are TGTGCCAGCAGCCCTAAGATTCAGGGGAGGTCTGGCTACACCTTC.

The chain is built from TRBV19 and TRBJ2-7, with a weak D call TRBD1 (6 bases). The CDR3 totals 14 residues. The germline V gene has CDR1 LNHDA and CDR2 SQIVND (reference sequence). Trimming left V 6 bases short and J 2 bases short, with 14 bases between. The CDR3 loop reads CASSSSGATYEQYF. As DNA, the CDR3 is TGTGCCAGTAGCTCCTCAGGGGCTACCTACGAGCAGTACTTC.

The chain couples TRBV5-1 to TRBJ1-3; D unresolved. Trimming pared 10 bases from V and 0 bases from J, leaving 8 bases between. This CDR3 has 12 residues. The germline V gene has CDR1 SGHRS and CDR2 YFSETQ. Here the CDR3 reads CALQNSGNTIYF. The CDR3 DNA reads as TGCGCCTTACAGAACTCTGGAAACACCATATATTTT. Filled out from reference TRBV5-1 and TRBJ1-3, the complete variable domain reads KAGVTQTPRYLIKTRGQQVTLSCSPISGHRSVSWYQQTPGQGLQFLFEYFSETQRNKGNFPGRFSGRQFSNSRSEMNVSTLELGDSALYLCALQNSGNTIYFGEGSWLTVV.

CDR3 nucleotide sequence: TGTGCCAGCAGCGTAGGGACTATTCACACAGATACGCAGTATTTT. Its protein product is CASSVGTIHTDTQYF. The rearrangement links TRBV9 to TRBJ2-3; a weak D match, TRBD2 (6 bases). V was trimmed by 0 bases and J by 2 bases, leaving 10 bases between them. Germline V CDR1 and CDR2: SGDLS, YYNGEE. The CDR3 has 15 amino acids.